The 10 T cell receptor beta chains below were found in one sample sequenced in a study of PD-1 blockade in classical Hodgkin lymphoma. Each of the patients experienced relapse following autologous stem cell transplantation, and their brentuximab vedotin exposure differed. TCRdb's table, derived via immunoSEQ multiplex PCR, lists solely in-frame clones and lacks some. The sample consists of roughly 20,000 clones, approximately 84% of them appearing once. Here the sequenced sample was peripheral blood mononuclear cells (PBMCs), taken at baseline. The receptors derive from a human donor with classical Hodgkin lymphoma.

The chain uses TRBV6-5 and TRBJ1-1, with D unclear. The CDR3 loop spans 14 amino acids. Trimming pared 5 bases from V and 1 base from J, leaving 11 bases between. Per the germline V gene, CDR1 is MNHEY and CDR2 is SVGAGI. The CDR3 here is CASSPPTSNTEAFF. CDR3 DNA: TGTGCCAGCAGTCCGCCGACATCGAACACTGAAGCTTTCTTT.

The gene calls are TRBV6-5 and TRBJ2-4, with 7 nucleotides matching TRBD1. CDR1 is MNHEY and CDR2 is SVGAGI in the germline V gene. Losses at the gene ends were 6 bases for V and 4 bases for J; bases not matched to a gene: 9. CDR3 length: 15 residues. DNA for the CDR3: TGTGCCAGCAGCCCTTCCGGGACAGCAAAAAACATTCAGTACTTC. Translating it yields CASSPSGTAKNIQYF.

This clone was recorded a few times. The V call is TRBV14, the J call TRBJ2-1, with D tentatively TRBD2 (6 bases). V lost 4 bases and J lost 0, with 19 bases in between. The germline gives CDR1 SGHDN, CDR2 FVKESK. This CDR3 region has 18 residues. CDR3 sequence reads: CASSRLNGGRSSYNEQFF. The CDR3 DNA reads TGTGCCAGCAGCCGATTGAACGGGGGACGGAGCTCCTACAATGAGCAGTTCTTC.

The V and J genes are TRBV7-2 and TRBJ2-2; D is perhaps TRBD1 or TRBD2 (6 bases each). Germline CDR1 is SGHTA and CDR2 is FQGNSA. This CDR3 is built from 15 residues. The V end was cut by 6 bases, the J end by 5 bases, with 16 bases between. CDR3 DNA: TGTGCCAGCAGGGGGGGCCACCCGGGTACCGGGGAGCTGTTTTTT. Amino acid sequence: CASRGGHPGTGELFF.

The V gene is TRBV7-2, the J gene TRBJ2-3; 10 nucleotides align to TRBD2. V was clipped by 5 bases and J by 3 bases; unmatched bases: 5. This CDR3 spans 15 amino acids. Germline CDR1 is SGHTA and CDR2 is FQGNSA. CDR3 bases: TGTGCCAGCAGCCTTGAACTAGCGGGGACAGATACGCAGTATTTT. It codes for CASSLELAGTDTQYF.

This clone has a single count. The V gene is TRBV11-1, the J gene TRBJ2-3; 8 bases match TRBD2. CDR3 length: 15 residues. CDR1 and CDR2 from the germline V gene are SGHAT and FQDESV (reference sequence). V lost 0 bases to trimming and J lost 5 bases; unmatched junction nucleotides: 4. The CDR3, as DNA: TGTGCCAGCAGCTTAGCCGGGACTAGATTAGATACGCAGTATTTT. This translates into CASSLAGTRLDTQYF.

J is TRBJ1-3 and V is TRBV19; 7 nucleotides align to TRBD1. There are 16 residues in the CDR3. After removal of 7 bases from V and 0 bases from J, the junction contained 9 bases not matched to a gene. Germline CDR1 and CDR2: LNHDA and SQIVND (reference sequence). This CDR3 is CASTEGTAGSGNTIYF. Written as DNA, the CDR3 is TGTGCCAGTACCGAGGGGACAGCTGGCTCTGGAAACACCATATATTTT.

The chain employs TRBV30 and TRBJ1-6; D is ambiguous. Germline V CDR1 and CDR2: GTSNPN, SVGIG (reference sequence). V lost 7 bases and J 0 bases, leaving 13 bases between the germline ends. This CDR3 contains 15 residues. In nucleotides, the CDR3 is TGTGCCTCACGAAGAGGGAGCTCCTATAATTCACCCCTCCACTTT. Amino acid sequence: CASRRGSSYNSPLHF.

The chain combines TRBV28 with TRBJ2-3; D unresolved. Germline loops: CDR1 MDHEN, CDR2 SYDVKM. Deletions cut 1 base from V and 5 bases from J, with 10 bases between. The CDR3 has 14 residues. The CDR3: CASSLYRWGDTQYF. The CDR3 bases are TGTGCCAGCAGTTTATATAGGTGGGGAGATACGCAGTATTTT.

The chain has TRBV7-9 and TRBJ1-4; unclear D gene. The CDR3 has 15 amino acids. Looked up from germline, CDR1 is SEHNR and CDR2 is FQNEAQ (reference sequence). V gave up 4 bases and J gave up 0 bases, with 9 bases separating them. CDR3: CASSWTGATNEKLFF. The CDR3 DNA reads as TGTGCCAGCAGCTGGACGGGAGCAACTAATGAAAAACTGTTTTTT.